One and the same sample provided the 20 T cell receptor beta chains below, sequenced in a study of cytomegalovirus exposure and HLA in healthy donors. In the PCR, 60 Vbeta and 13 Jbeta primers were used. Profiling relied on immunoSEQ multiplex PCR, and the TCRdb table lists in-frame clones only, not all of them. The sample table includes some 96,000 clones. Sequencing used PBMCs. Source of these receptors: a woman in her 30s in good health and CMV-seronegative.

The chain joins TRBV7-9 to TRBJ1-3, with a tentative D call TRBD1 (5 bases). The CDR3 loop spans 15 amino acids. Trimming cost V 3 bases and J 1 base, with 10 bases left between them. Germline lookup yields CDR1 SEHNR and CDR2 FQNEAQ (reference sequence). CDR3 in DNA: TGTGCCAGCAGCTTTCCACGGGGGTCTGGAAACACCATATATTTT. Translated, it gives CASSFPRGSGNTIYF.

The CDR3: CASSVVDSPGNTIYF. The CDR3 DNA is TGTGCCAGCAGCGTAGTGGACAGCCCTGGAAACACCATATATTTT. The chain carries TRBV9 and TRBJ1-3; D perhaps matches TRBD1 (6 bases). V shed 0 bases and J shed 2 bases, with 9 bases lying between them. The CDR3 length is 15 residues. Germline CDR1 is SGDLS and CDR2 is YYNGEE. Variable domain in full (rest from reference TRBV9 and TRBJ1-3): DSGVTQTPKHLITATGQRVTLRCSPRSGDLSVYWYQQSLDQGLQFLIQYYNGEERAKGNILERFSAQQFPDLHSELNLSSLELGDSALYFCASSVVDSPGNTIYFGEGSWLTVV.

The CDR3 DNA is TGCGCCAGCAGCCGAACGGCGGGACTAAATCCCAATGAGCAGTTCTTC. Translated, it gives CASSRTAGLNPNEQFF. The chain couples TRBV4-1 to TRBJ2-1; 7 bases align to TRBD2. With 4 bases clipped from V and 6 bases from J, the junction kept 12 bases outside the gene matches. This CDR3 contains 16 residues. Per germline, CDR1 MGHRA and CDR2 YSYEKL.

As DNA, the CDR3 is TGCAGCGTTGAAGATCCCACGGTTCCCGCCGGGGAGCTGTTTTTT. This translates into CSVEDPTVPAGELFF. V gene TRBV29-1 combines with J gene TRBJ2-2; D uncertain. CDR1 is SQVTM and CDR2 is ANQGSEA in the germline V gene. V was cut by 0 bases and J by 6 bases, with 14 bases left in between. The CDR3 is 15 amino acids.

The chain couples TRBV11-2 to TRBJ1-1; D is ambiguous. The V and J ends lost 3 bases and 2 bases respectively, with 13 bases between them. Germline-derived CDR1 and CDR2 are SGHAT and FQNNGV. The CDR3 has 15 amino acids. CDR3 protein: CASSLFGEINTEAFF. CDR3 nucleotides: TGTGCCAGCAGCTTGTTTGGGGAGATTAACACTGAAGCTTTCTTT.

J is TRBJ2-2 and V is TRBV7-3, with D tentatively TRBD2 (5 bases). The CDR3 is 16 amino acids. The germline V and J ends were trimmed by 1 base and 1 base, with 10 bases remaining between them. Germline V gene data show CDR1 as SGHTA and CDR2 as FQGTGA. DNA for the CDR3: TGTGCCAGCAGCTTAATGGCTAGCTTGAACACCGGGGAGCTGTTTTTT. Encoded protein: CASSLMASLNTGELFF.

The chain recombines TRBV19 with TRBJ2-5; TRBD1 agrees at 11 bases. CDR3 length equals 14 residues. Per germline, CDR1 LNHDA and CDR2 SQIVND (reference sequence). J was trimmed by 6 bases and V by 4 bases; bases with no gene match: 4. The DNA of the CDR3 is TGTGCCAGTAGTACAGGACAGGGGGCGAAGACCCAGTACTTC. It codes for CASSTGQGAKTQYF.

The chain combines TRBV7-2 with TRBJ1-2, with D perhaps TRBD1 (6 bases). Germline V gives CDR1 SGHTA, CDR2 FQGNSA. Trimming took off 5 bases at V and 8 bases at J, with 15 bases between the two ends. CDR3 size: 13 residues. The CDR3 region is CASSPGQLGGYTF. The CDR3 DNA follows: TGTGCCAGCAGCCCTGGACAGCTCGGGGGCTACACCTTC.

The CDR3 region is CASSLSGQGIYEQYF. CDR3 DNA: TGTGCCAGCAGTTTGTCAGGACAGGGGATCTACGAGCAGTACTTC. This chain uses TRBV28 with TRBJ2-7, with 9 positions matching TRBD1. Per germline, CDR1 MDHEN and CDR2 SYDVKM. This CDR3 comprises 15 residues. With V trimmed by 3 bases and J by 3 bases, 6 bases remained unmatched.

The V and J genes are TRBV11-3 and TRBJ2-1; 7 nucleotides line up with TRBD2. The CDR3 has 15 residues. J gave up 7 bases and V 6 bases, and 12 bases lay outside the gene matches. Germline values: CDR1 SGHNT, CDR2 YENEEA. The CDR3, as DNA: TGTGCCAGCAGTACCTGGGGGGGAGGCGGGAATGAGCAGTTCTTC. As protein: CASSTWGGGGNEQFF.

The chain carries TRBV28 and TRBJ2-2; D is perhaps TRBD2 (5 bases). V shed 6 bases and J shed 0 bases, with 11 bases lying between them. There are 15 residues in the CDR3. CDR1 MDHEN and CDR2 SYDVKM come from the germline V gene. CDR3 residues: CASRRRKTNTGELFF. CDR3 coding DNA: TGTGCCAGCAGAAGGAGGAAGACGAACACCGGGGAGCTGTTTTTT.

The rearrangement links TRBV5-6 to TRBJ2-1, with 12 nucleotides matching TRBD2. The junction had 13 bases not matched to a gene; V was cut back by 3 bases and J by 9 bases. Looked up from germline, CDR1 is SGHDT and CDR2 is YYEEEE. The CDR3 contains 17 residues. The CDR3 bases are TGTGCCAGCAGCTCCACCGGACTAGCGGGACTTAGGGGTGAGCAGTTCTTC. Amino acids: CASSSTGLAGLRGEQFF. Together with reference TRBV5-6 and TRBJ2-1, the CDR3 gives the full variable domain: DAGVTQSPTHLIKTRGQQVTLRCSPKSGHDTVSWYQQALGQGPQFIFQYYEEEERQRGNFPDRFSGHQFPNYSSELNVNALLLGDSALYLCASSSTGLAGLRGEQFFGPGTRLTVL.

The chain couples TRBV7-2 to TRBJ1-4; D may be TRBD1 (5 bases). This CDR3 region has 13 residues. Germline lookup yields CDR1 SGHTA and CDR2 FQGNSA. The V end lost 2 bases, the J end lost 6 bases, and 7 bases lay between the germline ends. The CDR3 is CASSLSRDEKLFF. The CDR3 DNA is TGTGCCAGCAGCTTAAGCAGGGATGAAAAACTGTTTTTT.

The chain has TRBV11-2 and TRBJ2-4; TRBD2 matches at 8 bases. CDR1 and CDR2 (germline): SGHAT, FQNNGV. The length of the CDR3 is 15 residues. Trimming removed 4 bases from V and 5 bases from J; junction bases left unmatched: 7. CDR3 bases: TGTGCCAGCAGCTGGACGGACGGGAGGGAAAACATTCAGTACTTC. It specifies CASSWTDGRENIQYF. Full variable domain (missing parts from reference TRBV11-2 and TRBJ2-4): EAGVAQSPRYKIIEKRQSVAFWCNPISGHATLYWYQQILGQGPKLLIQFQNNGVVDDSQLPKDRFSAERLKGVDSTLKIQPAKLEDSAVYLCASSWTDGRENIQYFGAGTRLSVL.

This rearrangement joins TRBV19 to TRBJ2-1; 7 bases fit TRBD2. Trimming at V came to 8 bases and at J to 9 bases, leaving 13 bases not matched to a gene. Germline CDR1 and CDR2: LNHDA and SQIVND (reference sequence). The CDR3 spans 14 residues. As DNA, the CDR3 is TGTGCCAGTGCGACAGTATGGGGGGGGGTTGAGCAGTTCTTC. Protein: CASATVWGGVEQFF.

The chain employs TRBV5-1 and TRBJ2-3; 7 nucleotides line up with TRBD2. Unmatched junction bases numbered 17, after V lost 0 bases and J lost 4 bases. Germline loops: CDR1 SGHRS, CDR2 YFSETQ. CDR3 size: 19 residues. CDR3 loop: CASSLANVGGSGNADTQYF. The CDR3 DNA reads TGCGCCAGCAGCTTGGCCAACGTTGGCGGGAGCGGGAACGCAGATACGCAGTATTTT.

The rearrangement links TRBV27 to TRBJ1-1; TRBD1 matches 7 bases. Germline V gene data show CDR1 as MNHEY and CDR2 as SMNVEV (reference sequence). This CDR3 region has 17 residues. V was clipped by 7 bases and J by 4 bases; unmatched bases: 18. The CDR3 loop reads CASTEGPTGQSLTEAFF. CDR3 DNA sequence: TGTGCCAGCACCGAGGGGCCGACAGGGCAGAGTCTCACTGAAGCTTTCTTT.

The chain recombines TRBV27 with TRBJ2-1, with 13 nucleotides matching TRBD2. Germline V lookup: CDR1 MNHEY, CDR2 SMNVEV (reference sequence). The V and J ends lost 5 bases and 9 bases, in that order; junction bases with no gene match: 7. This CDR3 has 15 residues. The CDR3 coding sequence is TGTGCCAGCAGTCCCTGGACTAGCGGGAGAGGTGAGCAGTTCTTC. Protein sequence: CASSPWTSGRGEQFF.

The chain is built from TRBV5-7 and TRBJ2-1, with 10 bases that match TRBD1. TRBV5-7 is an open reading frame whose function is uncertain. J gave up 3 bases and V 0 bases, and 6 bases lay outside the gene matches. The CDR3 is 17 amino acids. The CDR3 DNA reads TGTGCCAGCAGCTTGGGGGACAGGGGCAGAGTCTACAATGAGCAGTTCTTC. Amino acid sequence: CASSLGDRGRVYNEQFF.

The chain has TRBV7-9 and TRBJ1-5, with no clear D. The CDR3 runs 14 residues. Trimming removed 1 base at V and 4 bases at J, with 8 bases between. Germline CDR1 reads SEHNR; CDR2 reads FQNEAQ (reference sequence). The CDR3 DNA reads TGTGCCAGCAGCTTAGGAACCAGTAATCAGCCCCAGCATTTT. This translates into CASSLGTSNQPQHF.